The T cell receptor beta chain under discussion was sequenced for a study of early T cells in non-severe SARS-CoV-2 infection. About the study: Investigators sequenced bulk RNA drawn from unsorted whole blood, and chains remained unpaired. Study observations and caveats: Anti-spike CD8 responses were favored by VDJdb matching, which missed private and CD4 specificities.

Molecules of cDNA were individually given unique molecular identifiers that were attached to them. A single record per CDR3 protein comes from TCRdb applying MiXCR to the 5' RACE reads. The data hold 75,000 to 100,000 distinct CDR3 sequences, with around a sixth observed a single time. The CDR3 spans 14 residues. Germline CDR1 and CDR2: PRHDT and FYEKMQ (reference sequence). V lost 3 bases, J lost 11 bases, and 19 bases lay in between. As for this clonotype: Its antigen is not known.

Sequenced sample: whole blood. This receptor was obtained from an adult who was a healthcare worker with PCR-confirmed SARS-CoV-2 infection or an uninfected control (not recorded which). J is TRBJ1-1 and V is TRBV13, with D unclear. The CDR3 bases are TGTGCCAGCAGCTTGGGCTTTGTGGGCGCGCGGGCTTTCTTT. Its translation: CASSLGFVGARAFF.